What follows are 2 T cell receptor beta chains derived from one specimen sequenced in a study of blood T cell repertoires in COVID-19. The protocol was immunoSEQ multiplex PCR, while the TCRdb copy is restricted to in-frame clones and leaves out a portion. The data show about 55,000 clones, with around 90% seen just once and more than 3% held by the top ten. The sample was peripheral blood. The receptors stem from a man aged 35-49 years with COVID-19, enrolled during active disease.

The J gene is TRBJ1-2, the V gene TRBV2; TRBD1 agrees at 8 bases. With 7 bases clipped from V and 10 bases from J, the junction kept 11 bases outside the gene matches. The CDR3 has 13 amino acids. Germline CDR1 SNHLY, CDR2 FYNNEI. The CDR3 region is CASIGGTGEDYTF. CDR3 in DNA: TGTGCCAGCATCGGCGGGACAGGCGAAGACTACACCTTC.

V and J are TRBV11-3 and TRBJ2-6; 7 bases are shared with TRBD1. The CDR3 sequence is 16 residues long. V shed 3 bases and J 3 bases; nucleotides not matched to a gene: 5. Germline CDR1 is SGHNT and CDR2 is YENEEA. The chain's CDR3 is CASSLGQLSGANVLTF. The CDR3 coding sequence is TGTGCCAGCAGCTTGGGACAGCTCAGTGGGGCCAACGTCCTGACTTTC.